Listed below are T cell receptor beta chains from one sample, sequenced in a study of T cells after yellow fever vaccination. Via MiXCR, TCRdb re-called the 5' RACE reads, giving one row per CDR3 protein. The repertoire holds some 400,000 distinct CDR3 sequences, with roughly 6.1% as singletons. Source: PBMCs, taken 5 days after the yellow fever booster vaccination. Source of these receptors: a man in his thirties or forties who received the YFV17D yellow fever vaccine. CDR3s include the opening cysteine and the closing phenylalanine or tryptophan. Fields, in order: J gene, D gene, clone size, V gene, CDR3 protein, CDR3 DNA. A D gene is named only where the DNA matches it firmly. Size tells how often a clone was seen (once, few, many) or the class of an expanded clone, and some rows leave it out.

TRBJ2-1	TRBD2	few	TRBV27	CASSDLAGNNEQFF	TGTGCCAGCAGTGACCTAGCGGGAAACAATGAGCAGTTCTTC
TRBJ1-1	-	-	TRBV19	CASSTTDTYTEAFF	TGTGCCAGTAGTACCACTGACACTTACACTGAAGCTTTCTTT
TRBJ2-3	-	few	TRBV20-1	CCARAFEGLSRGEQYF	TGCTGTGCTAGAGCCTTTGAGGGACTCTCCAGGGGCGAGCAGTATTTT
TRBJ2-5	TRBD2	few	TRBV12-3/TRBV12-4	CASSFGTSGRTSETQYF	TGTGCCAGCAGTTTCGGGACTAGCGGGAGGACCTCGGAGACCCAGTACTTC
TRBJ2-1	TRBD2	many	TRBV29-1	CSVGTSGIGNEQFF	TGCAGCGTTGGGACTAGCGGGATAGGTAATGAGCAGTTCTTC
TRBJ1-2	TRBD1	-	TRBV9	CASSGGQGDYGYTF	TGTGCCAGCAGTGGGGGACAGGGAGACTATGGCTACACCTTC
TRBJ1-5	TRBD1	few	TRBV12-3/TRBV12-4	CASSPGQGAAYQPQHF	TGTGCCAGCAGTCCGGGACAGGGGGCGGCTTATCAGCCCCAGCATTTT
TRBJ2-5	-	few	TRBV20-1	CSGARKETQYF	TGCTCCGGGGCCCGGAAAGAGACCCAGTACTTC
TRBJ2-7	-	few	TRBV4-3	CASSQDSGFKPYEQYF	TGCGCCAGCAGCCAAGATTCAGGGTTTAAACCCTACGAGCAGTACTTC
TRBJ2-1	-	many	TRBV7-9	CASSLGGPQFF	TGTGCCAGCAGCTTAGGGGGCCCGCAGTTCTTC
TRBJ2-3	TRBD2	-	TRBV20-1	CSARSGSGPSTDTQYF	TGCAGTGCTAGAAGCGGGAGTGGGCCTAGCACAGATACGCAGTATTTT
TRBJ2-6	-	-	TRBV20-1	CSASFAGANVLTF	TGCAGTGCTAGTTTTGCTGGGGCCAACGTCCTGACTTTC
TRBJ2-7	-	-	TRBV19	CASSMGTLGVYEQYF	TGTGCCAGTAGTATGGGGACGTTGGGGGTCTACGAGCAGTACTTC
TRBJ2-1	TRBD2	-	TRBV10-3	CAINPGQPGTSGRREQFF	TGTGCCATCAATCCGGGACAGCCCGGGACTAGCGGGAGACGTGAGCAGTTCTTC
TRBJ2-5	TRBD1	many	TRBV2	CASNGQGARETQYF	TGTGCCAGCAACGGACAGGGGGCGCGAGAGACCCAGTACTTC
TRBJ2-6	-	-	TRBV7-2	CASSLAPSSGANVLTF	TGTGCCAGCAGTTTAGCGCCGAGCTCTGGGGCCAACGTCCTGACTTTC
TRBJ2-1	-	few	TRBV7-7	CASSLAEPGPKFF	TGTGCCAGCAGCTTAGCCGAACCGGGACCAAAGTTCTTC
TRBJ2-5	-	many	TRBV6-1	CASSQSWGETQYF	TGTGCCAGCAGCCAAAGCTGGGGTGAGACCCAGTACTTC
TRBJ2-4	-	-	TRBV11-2	CASSTRVNIQYF	TGTGCCAGCAGCACCCGGGTGAACATTCAGTACTTC
TRBJ1-5	TRBD1	-	TRBV5-8	CASSLGQGVVPQHF	TGTGCCAGCAGCTTGGGACAGGGAGTGGTGCCCCAGCATTTT
TRBJ1-2	-	few	TRBV5-1	CASSLPRDGDYGYTF	TGCGCCAGCAGCTTGCCTCGCGACGGGGACTATGGCTACACCTTC
TRBJ1-1	-	few	TRBV20-1	CSARQADTEAFF	TGCAGTGCGCGACAGGCAGACACTGAAGCTTTCTTT
TRBJ2-1	TRBD2	-	TRBV5-1	CASGREGVNEQFF	TGCGCCAGCGGGCGGGAGGGTGTCAATGAGCAGTTCTTC
TRBJ2-1	TRBD2	many	TRBV9	CASSVDPSGGYNEQFF	TGTGCCAGCAGCGTAGATCCTAGCGGGGGGTACAATGAGCAGTTCTTC
TRBJ2-1	-	few	TRBV5-1	CASSFQQGPYNEQFF	TGCGCCAGCAGCTTCCAACAGGGTCCCTACAATGAGCAGTTCTTC
TRBJ2-5	TRBD2	-	TRBV5-1	CASQGLAGGPGETQYF	TGCGCCAGCCAGGGACTAGCGGGAGGGCCGGGAGAGACCCAGTACTTC
TRBJ2-5	TRBD2	many	TRBV4-3	CASSQAFERGTQYF	TGCGCCAGCAGCCAGGCCTTCGAGCGGGGGACCCAGTACTTC
TRBJ2-1	-	-	TRBV10-1	CASSEGSGYNNEQFF	TGCGCCAGCAGTGAGGGTAGCGGATACAACAATGAGCAGTTCTTC
TRBJ2-7	-	few	TRBV20-1	CSADTHYEQYF	TGCAGTGCAGACACGCACTACGAGCAGTACTTC
TRBJ2-7	-	-	TRBV29-1	CSVSYGVYEQYF	TGCAGCGTCTCGTACGGGGTGTACGAGCAGTACTTC
TRBJ2-7	-	few	TRBV5-6	CASSWTAQEGEQYF	TGTGCCAGCAGCTGGACCGCTCAGGAGGGGGAGCAGTACTTC
TRBJ2-1	-	many	TRBV28	CASSLGGTVIAKQFF	TGTGCCAGCAGTTTAGGTGGCACTGTAATCGCAAAGCAGTTCTTC
TRBJ1-2	-	few	TRBV28	CASRHRLGGYTF	TGTGCCAGCAGGCACAGACTAGGTGGCTACACCTTC
TRBJ2-1	TRBD2	-	TRBV6-2/TRBV6-3	CASSLMAGGQEQFF	TGTGCCAGCAGCCTCATGGCGGGAGGGCAGGAGCAGTTCTTC
TRBJ2-1	TRBD2	-	TRBV29-1	CSVEIGAGEQFF	TGCAGCGTTGAAATCGGAGCGGGAGAGCAGTTCTTC
TRBJ2-7	TRBD2	once	TRBV7-2	CARSLEGLGAYEQYF	TGTGCCAGAAGCTTAGAAGGACTAGGGGCCTACGAGCAGTACTTC
TRBJ2-1	TRBD2	few	TRBV5-1	CASSRGGPLYEQFF	TGCGCCAGCAGCCGCGGGGGACCTTTATATGAGCAGTTCTTC
TRBJ1-2	-	-	TRBV10-3	CAIMDRRDRNYGYTF	TGTGCCATCATGGACCGTCGGGACCGCAACTATGGCTACACCTTC
TRBJ2-5	-	-	TRBV7-9	CASSPVEGEETQYF	TGTGCCAGCAGCCCAGTGGAAGGAGAAGAGACCCAGTACTTC
TRBJ2-2	-	few	TRBV5-1	CASSLVVGANTGELFF	TGCGCCAGCAGCTTGGTCGTGGGAGCGAACACCGGGGAGCTGTTTTTT
TRBJ1-6	-	-	TRBV5-1	CASSSQGRNSPLHF	TGCGCCAGCAGCTCACAGGGCCGCAATTCACCCCTCCACTTT
TRBJ2-1	-	few	TRBV19	CASSESSSSYNEQFF	TGTGCCAGTAGTGAAAGCTCTAGCTCCTACAATGAGCAGTTCTTC
TRBJ2-7	-	many	TRBV7-9	CASSLGLRAYEQYF	TGTGCCAGCAGCTTAGGGTTGCGGGCCTACGAGCAGTACTTC
TRBJ1-5	TRBD1	few	TRBV5-6	CASSFGRGHSNQPQHF	TGTGCCAGCAGCTTTGGGAGGGGGCATAGCAATCAGCCCCAGCATTTT
TRBJ1-5	TRBD1	-	TRBV7-2	CASSLGQGGGNQPQHF	TGTGCCAGCAGCTTAGGACAGGGGGGTGGCAATCAGCCCCAGCATTTT
TRBJ1-1	-	few	TRBV29-1	CSVGKGNTEAFF	TGCAGCGTAGGAAAAGGGAACACTGAAGCTTTCTTT
TRBJ1-6	-	-	TRBV29-1	CSVGELNSPLHF	TGCAGCGTTGGAGAGTTAAATTCACCCCTCCACTTT
TRBJ2-1	TRBD2	many	TRBV12-3/TRBV12-4	CASSFELAGAPYNEQFF	TGTGCCAGCAGTTTTGAACTAGCGGGAGCCCCCTACAATGAGCAGTTCTTC
TRBJ2-2	TRBD2	-	TRBV4-3	CASSHYLAGGTGELFF	TGCGCCAGCAGCCACTATCTAGCGGGGGGAACCGGGGAGCTGTTTTTT
TRBJ2-7	TRBD2	-	TRBV12-3/TRBV12-4	CASRGGTSRHF	TGTGCCAGCAGGGGGGGGACTAGCCGACACTTC
TRBJ2-2	-	few	TRBV7-3	CASGGPGQTAGELFF	TGTGCCAGCGGGGGGCCGGGACAAACCGCCGGGGAGCTGTTTTTT
TRBJ2-1	-	-	TRBV6-1	CASSLVWGDYNEQFF	TGTGCCAGCAGCCTCGTTTGGGGGGATTACAATGAGCAGTTCTTC
TRBJ2-7	TRBD1	many	TRBV6-5	CASSYRGQAYYEQYF	TGTGCCAGCAGTTACCGGGGACAGGCTTACTACGAGCAGTACTTC